These 7 T cell receptor beta chains were sequenced from one sample in a study of blood T cell repertoires in COVID-19. Clones were read by immunoSEQ multiplex PCR, and TCRdb kept only the in-frame ones, dropping some. Here the sample spans nearly 250,000 clones, more than 80% being singletons. Sequencing was carried out using PBMCs or T cells enriched from blood (not recorded which). Every receptor here comes from a man in his fifties who had been exposed to COVID-19.

The rearrangement joins TRBV15 to TRBJ2-7; 12 positions match TRBD2. Per germline, CDR1 LNHNV and CDR2 YYDKDF (reference sequence). The CDR3 covers 15 residues. V was clipped by 2 bases and J by 2 bases; unmatched bases: 1. The CDR3 DNA reads as TGTGCCACCAGCAGACTAGCGGGAGGGCCCTACGAGCAGTACGTC. Translation: CATSRLAGGPYEQYV.

This chain uses TRBV5-1 with TRBJ2-7, with D perhaps matching TRBD2 (5 bases). The germline gives CDR1 SGHRS, CDR2 YFSETQ. This CDR3 contains 13 residues. V lost 3 bases, J lost 7 bases, and 14 bases lay in between. The CDR3 reads CASSWDDGVEQYF. In nucleotides, the CDR3 is TGCGCCAGCAGCTGGGATGACGGGGTAGAGCAGTACTTC.

The chain couples TRBV5-1 to TRBJ1-2; the match to TRBD1 covers 7 bases. J was trimmed by 2 bases and V by 5 bases; bases with no gene match: 3. CDR1 and CDR2 (germline): SGHRS, YFSETQ. The CDR3 loop spans 13 amino acids. The CDR3 bases are TGCGCCAGCAGGCCGGGACAGAACTATGGCTACACCTTC. Protein product: CASRPGQNYGYTF.

The rearrangement links TRBV9 to TRBJ1-2; 8 bases agree with TRBD1. Germline V gives CDR1 SGDLS, CDR2 YYNGEE. The CDR3 has 15 amino acids. Unmatched junction bases numbered 8, after V lost 4 bases and J lost 3 bases. DNA for the CDR3: TGTGCCAGCAGCCTTATGACAGGGGATCACTATGGCTACACCTTC. As protein: CASSLMTGDHYGYTF.

J is TRBJ2-2 and V is TRBV7-6; no firm D call. V lost 5 bases, J lost 6 bases, and 16 bases lay in between. This CDR3 has 15 amino acids. Germline values: CDR1 SGHVS, CDR2 FNYEAQ. This chain's CDR3 is CASSRGQKVSGELFF. In DNA, the CDR3 is TGTGCCAGCAGCCGTGGGCAGAAGGTTTCCGGGGAGCTGTTTTTT. The full variable domain, completed using reference TRBV7-6 and TRBJ2-2, is GAGVSQSPRYKVTKRGQDVALRCDPISGHVSLYWYRQALGQGPEFLTYFNYEAQQDKSGLPNDRFSAERPEGSISTLTIQRTEQRDSAMYRCASSRGQKVSGELFFGEGSRLTVL.

V usage is TRBV10-3 and J usage is TRBJ1-2; a possible D gene is TRBD1 (6 bases). Germline V CDR1 and CDR2: ENHRY, SYGVKD. Trimming removed 5 bases at V and 3 bases at J, with 13 bases between. The length of the CDR3 is 14 residues. The DNA of the CDR3 is TGTGCCATCAGTTTACAGGGTCTGGACTATGGCTACACCTTC. Translation: CAISLQGLDYGYTF.

This chain connects TRBV5-4 to TRBJ2-5; 9 bases align to TRBD1. CDR3 length: 14 residues. The J segment lost 6 bases and the V segment lost 2 bases, leaving 5 bases of the junction unmatched. CDR1 and CDR2 from the germline V gene are SGHNT and YYREEE (reference sequence). The chain's CDR3 is CASSLQGAAKTQYF. The DNA for the CDR3 is TGTGCCAGCAGCTTACAGGGGGCCGCGAAGACCCAGTACTTC. The full variable domain, rest sourced from reference TRBV5-4 and TRBJ2-5, is ETGVTQSPTHLIKTRGQQVTLRCSSQSGHNTVSWYQQALGQGPQFIFQYYREEENGRGNFPPRFSGLQFPNYSSELNVNALELDDSALYLCASSLQGAAKTQYFGPGTRLLVL.